The present TCR beta chain was sequenced within a study of cytomegalovirus exposure and HLA in healthy donors. Use of 60 Vbeta and 13 Jbeta primers characterized the PCR. Sequenced by immunoSEQ multiplex PCR; TCRdb stores in-frame clones only, minus some. Found here are 100,000 to 150,000 clones, 75% to 80% of them singletons; the top ten hold around 4%. Germline V CDR1 and CDR2: MNHNY, SVGAGI (reference sequence). V lost 4 bases to trimming and J lost 12 bases, with 7 bases between them. The CDR3 sequence is 10 residues long. The sequence was collected from a man in his forties in good health and CMV-seronegative. Input material: PBMCs. The gene calls are TRBV6-6 and TRBJ1-5; the D is unclear. CDR3 in DNA: TGTGCCAGCAGTTCGAGGTGCCAGCATTTT. Its translation: CASSSRCQHF.